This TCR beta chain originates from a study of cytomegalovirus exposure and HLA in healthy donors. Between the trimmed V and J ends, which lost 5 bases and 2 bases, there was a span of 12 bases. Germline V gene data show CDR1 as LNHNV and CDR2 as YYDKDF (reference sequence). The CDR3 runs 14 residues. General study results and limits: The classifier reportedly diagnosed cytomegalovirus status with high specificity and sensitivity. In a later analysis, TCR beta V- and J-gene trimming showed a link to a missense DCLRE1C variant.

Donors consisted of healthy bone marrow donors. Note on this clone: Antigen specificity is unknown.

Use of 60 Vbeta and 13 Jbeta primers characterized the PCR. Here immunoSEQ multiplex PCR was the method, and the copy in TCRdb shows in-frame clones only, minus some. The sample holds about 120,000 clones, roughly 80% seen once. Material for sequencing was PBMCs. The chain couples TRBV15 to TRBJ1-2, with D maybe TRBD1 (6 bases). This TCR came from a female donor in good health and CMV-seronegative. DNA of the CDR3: TGTGCCACCAGCCCGGGACAAGGAAACTATGGCTACACCTTC. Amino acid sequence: CATSPGQGNYGYTF.